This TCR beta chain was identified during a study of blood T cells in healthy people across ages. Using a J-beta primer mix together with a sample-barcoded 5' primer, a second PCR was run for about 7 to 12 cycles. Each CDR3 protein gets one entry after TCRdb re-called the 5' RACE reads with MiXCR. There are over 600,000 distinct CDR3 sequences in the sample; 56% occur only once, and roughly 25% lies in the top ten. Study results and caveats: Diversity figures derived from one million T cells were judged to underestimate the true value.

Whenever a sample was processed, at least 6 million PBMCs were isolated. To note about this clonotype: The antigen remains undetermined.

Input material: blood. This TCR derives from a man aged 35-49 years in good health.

The CDR3: CASSLRLLRDVSSYNEQFF. The CDR3 DNA reads TGTGCCAGCAGCCTAAGGCTCCTCCGGGACGTGAGCTCCTACAATGAGCAGTTCTTC. The gene calls are TRBV9 and TRBJ2-1; D possibly uses TRBD1 or TRBD2 (5 bases each). This CDR3 contains 19 residues. V was cut by 4 bases and J by 0 bases, with 23 bases left in between. Per the germline V gene, CDR1 is SGDLS and CDR2 is YYNGEE.